These 16 T cell receptor beta chains came from one sample sequenced in a study of T cells in Graves' hyperthyroidism and ophthalmopathy (dated by TCRdb to between 2018 and 2020). The library came from multiplex PCR. The sequencer listed for this sample is Illumina HiSeq 2000. TCR beta CDR3 regions were amplified from RNA transcripts. The first round of RT-PCR for the TCR CDR3 was performed with the HTBI primer set and the Qiagen OneStep RT-PCR kit. TCRdb trimmed public reads at Q25 via fastp, called clones via MiXCR and kept in-frame beta chains. A single entry per CDR3 protein holds the most common genes and DNA from its merged rows. The sample has 190,000 or so distinct CDR3 sequences on record, about 17% of them singletons. The ten biggest clones cover about 41% of the sample. Sequencing was carried out using blood. The receptor source for this set is a middle-aged man with Graves' hyperthyroidism.

The rearrangement joins TRBV2 to TRBJ2-3; 15 positions match TRBD2. Losses at the gene ends were 6 bases for V and 5 bases for J; bases not matched to a gene: 6. This CDR3 contains 16 residues. CDR1 is SNHLY and CDR2 is FYNNEI in the germline V gene. CDR3 nucleotide sequence: TGTGCCAGCAGATTCGGACTAGCGGGGGGGCAAGATACGCAGTATTTT. This encodes CASRFGLAGGQDTQYF.

The table lists this clonotype with many counts. The chain recombines TRBV5-1 with TRBJ2-1; 10 nucleotides line up with TRBD2. The junction had 11 bases not matched to a gene; V was cut back by 1 base and J by 10 bases. Germline V gene data show CDR1 as SGHRS and CDR2 as YFSETQ. This CDR3 is 16 amino acids long. Here the CDR3 reads CASSLFGTSGASEQFF. The CDR3 region has the DNA TGCGCCAGCAGCTTGTTCGGAACTAGCGGGGCCTCAGAGCAGTTCTTC.

At least ten counts were recorded for this clonotype. V gene TRBV6-1 combines with J gene TRBJ1-5, with 7 bases fitting TRBD1. The CDR3 has 14 amino acids. The V segment lost 10 bases and the J segment 4 bases; nucleotides outside the gene matches: 10. The germline V gene has CDR1 MNHNS and CDR2 SASEGT. CDR3 sequence reads: CATVQGFYNQPQHF. The DNA for the CDR3 is TGTGCCACCGTACAGGGGTTTTATAATCAGCCCCAGCATTTT.

The gene calls are TRBV6-1 and TRBJ1-5, with 7 positions matching TRBD1. CDR1 and CDR2 (germline): MNHNS, SASEGT. The CDR3 runs to 17 residues. Germline trimming cut 2 bases from V and 2 bases from J; bases unmatched to any gene: 9. This chain's CDR3 is CASSERRGRLGNQPQHF. The DNA for the CDR3 is TGTGCCAGCAGTGAAAGGAGGGGGCGATTGGGCAATCAGCCCCAGCATTTT.

The V gene is TRBV25-1, the J gene TRBJ1-4; no clear D gene. Between the trimmed V and J ends, which lost 8 bases and 6 bases, there was a span of 7 bases. CDR3 size: 11 residues. CDR1 and CDR2 (germline): MGHDK, SYGVNS. CDR3: CASGWDEKLFF. CDR3 nucleotides: TGTGCCAGCGGTTGGGATGAAAAACTGTTTTTT.

This clonotype was counted at least ten times. This rearrangement joins TRBV5-1 to TRBJ2-3; 12 bases agree with TRBD1. V shed 2 bases and J 5 bases; nucleotides not matched to a gene: 6. CDR1 SGHRS and CDR2 YFSETQ come from the germline V gene. There are 16 residues in the CDR3. The CDR3 DNA follows: TGCGCCAGCAGCTTCGGGACAGGGGGCGCGGGAGATACGCAGTATTTT. It encodes CASSFGTGGAGDTQYF.

The sample holds many counts of this clonotype. The V gene is TRBV29-1, the J gene TRBJ2-5; no clear D. The CDR3 is 12 amino acids. Germline V CDR1 and CDR2: SQVTM, ANQGSEA. Trimming left V 4 bases short and J 5 bases short, with 11 bases between. This chain's CDR3 is CSVGQIGETQYF. The DNA of the CDR3 is TGCAGCGTTGGTCAAATCGGGGAGACCCAGTACTTC.

V is TRBV29-1 and J is TRBJ2-1; 7 nucleotides match TRBD1. The CDR3 totals 13 residues. The V gene's germline CDR1 is SQVTM and CDR2 ANQGSEA. V was clipped by 5 bases and J by 10 bases; unmatched bases: 11. Here the CDR3 reads CSVKDRRLGEQFF. Written as DNA, the CDR3 is TGCAGCGTTAAGGACAGGCGATTGGGAGAGCAGTTCTTC.

This clonotype was recorded many times. The chain joins TRBV10-3 to TRBJ1-4; TRBD1 aligns across 7 bases. Germline CDR1 and CDR2: ENHRY and SYGVKD. CDR3 length equals 14 residues. J lost 6 bases, V lost 4 bases, and 5 bases had no gene match. The CDR3 DNA sequence: TGTGCCATCAGTGCTACAGGGGCGGATGAAAAACTGTTTTTT. Translated: CAISATGADEKLFF.

The table lists this clonotype with many counts. The chain uses TRBV29-1 and TRBJ2-1; no reliable D call. The germline gives CDR1 SQVTM, CDR2 ANQGSEA. Trimming shortened V by 5 bases and J by 5 bases, and 10 bases separated the two germline ends. The CDR3 runs to 12 residues. The CDR3 region is CSVPTPNNEQFF. CDR3 sequence (DNA): TGCAGCGTTCCGACACCCAACAATGAGCAGTTCTTC.

This clonotype was found many times. The chain joins TRBV18 to TRBJ2-2, with 7 nucleotides matching TRBD2. CDR1 and CDR2 (germline): KGHSH, LQKENI. V gave up 2 bases and J gave up 3 bases; unmatched junction bases: 0. The CDR3 is made up of 14 amino acids. As DNA, the CDR3 is TGTGCCAGCTCACCAGGACTAGACACCGGGGAGCTGTTTTTT. Its protein product is CASSPGLDTGELFF.

For this clonotype: A much more abundant neighbour one base away suggests this may be a read error. V is TRBV6-1 and J is TRBJ2-5; weak D call: TRBD2 (5 bases). V lost 11 bases and J 1 base, leaving 11 bases between the germline ends. In germline, CDR1 is MNHNS, CDR2 SASEGT. The CDR3 length is 12 residues. The CDR3 here is CAGGRSQETQYF. As DNA, the CDR3 is TGTGCCGGCGGGCGAAGCCAAGAGACCCAGTACTTC.

This clonotype appeared many times. The V gene is TRBV5-1, the J gene TRBJ2-1; 11 nucleotides match TRBD2. V lost 4 bases, J lost 5 bases, and 2 bases stayed unmatched. Germline assignment: CDR1 SGHRS and CDR2 YFSETQ. The CDR3 contains 14 residues. The CDR3 here is CASSVAGGNNEQFF. Here the CDR3 DNA reads TGCGCCAGCAGCGTAGCGGGGGGGAACAATGAGCAGTTCTTC.

This clonotype was counted only a few times. The chain is built from TRBV14 and TRBJ2-2; 12 bases line up with TRBD1. The germline V gene has CDR1 SGHDN and CDR2 FVKESK. V was clipped by 0 bases and J by 7 bases; unmatched bases: 6. The CDR3 has 17 residues. The CDR3 is CASSQEPGQGADGELFF. The CDR3 DNA follows: TGTGCCAGCAGCCAAGAGCCGGGACAGGGGGCCGACGGGGAGCTGTTTTTT.

The chain joins TRBV10-3 to TRBJ1-1; D is possibly TRBD1 (5 bases). In germline, CDR1 is ENHRY, CDR2 SYGVKD. The CDR3 is 14 residues long. V was cut by 4 bases and J by 7 bases, with 16 bases left in between. The chain's CDR3 is CAISATGGNDEAFF. CDR3 bases: TGTGCCATCAGTGCCACCGGGGGGAACGATGAAGCTTTCTTT.

This clonotype showed up many times. V is TRBV7-2 and J is TRBJ2-7; D may be TRBD2 (5 bases). Germline CDR1 is SGHTA and CDR2 is FQGNSA. V shed 6 bases and J shed 6 bases, with 21 bases lying between them. The CDR3 has 15 amino acids. The CDR3, as DNA: TGTGCCAGCAGGGTTGACGTGGCTAGCTTCTCCGAGCAGTACTTC. It is translated as CASRVDVASFSEQYF.